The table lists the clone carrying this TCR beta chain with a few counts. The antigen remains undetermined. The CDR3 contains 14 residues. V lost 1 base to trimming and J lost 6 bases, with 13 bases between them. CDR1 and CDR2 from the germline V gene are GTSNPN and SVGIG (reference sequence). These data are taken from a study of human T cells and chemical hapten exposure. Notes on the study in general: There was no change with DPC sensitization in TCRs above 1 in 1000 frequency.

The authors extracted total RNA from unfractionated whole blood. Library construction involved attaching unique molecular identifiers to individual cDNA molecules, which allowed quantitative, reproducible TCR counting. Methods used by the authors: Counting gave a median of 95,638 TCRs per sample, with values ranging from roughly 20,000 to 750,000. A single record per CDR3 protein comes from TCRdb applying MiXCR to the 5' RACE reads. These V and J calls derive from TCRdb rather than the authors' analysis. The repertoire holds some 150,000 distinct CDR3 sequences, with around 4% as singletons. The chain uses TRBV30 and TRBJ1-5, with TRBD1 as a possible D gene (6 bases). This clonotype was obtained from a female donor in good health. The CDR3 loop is CAWSGNRDFQPQHF. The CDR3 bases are TGTGCCTGGAGTGGGAACAGGGATTTTCAGCCCCAGCATTTT.